This TCR beta chain stems from a study of blood T cell repertoires in COVID-19. The data were produced by immunoSEQ multiplex PCR, yet TCRdb's version contains in-frame clones alone and is incomplete. The sample gives some 250,000 clones, about 86% of which show up once; around 5.4% is in the top ten. This CDR3 contains 15 residues. Trimming left V 0 bases short and J 1 base short, with 8 bases between. Germline CDR1 SGHTS, CDR2 YDEGEE. This receptor was identified in an elderly man with acute or convalescent COVID-19. The chain recombines TRBV5-8 with TRBJ2-1, with D tentatively TRBD2 (5 bases). Input material: peripheral blood. This chain's CDR3 is CASSLGLASYNEQFF. CDR3 sequence (DNA): TGTGCCAGCAGCTTGGGGCTAGCTTCCTACAATGAGCAGTTCTTC.